A single TCR beta chain is shown here with its context. Its antigen is not known. The data are from a study of cytomegalovirus exposure and HLA in healthy donors. General study points: Earlier results showed most TCR beta V segments being productive about 87% or about 30% of the time.

PCR used 60 Vbeta primers and 13 Jbeta primers. Profiled with immunoSEQ multiplex PCR; TCRdb holds only in-frame clones, not every one. The sample shows about 130,000 clones, about two thirds of them seen only once. The ends lost 6 bases at V and 0 bases at J; junction bases unmatched: 15. The CDR3 runs to 18 residues. In germline, CDR1 is SQVTM, CDR2 ANQGSEA. This sequence was found in a young man in good health and CMV-seronegative. The sample comprised PBMCs. This chain joins TRBV29-1 and TRBJ2-3, with 10 bases lining up with TRBD2. CDR3 region: CSVTKVLAGALSTDTQYF. DNA of the CDR3: TGCAGCGTGACTAAAGTGCTAGCGGGGGCCTTGAGCACAGATACGCAGTATTTT.